This T cell receptor (beta chain) was profiled in a study of response to subunit inactivated influenza vaccine. Findings of the study overall: Authors proposed each seasonal influenza vaccination draws in few new T cells.

The CDR3 covers 13 residues. Trimming shortened V by 2 bases and J by 8 bases, and 12 bases separated the two germline ends. There are a few counts of this clonotype. The antigen is not known. TCRdb fed the RT-PCR reads into MiXCR, producing one record per CDR3 protein. The table records 430,000 or so distinct CDR3 sequences, approximately 10% of them present only once. The receptor was derived from a man in his forties or fifties who received an inactivated influenza vaccine. The chain links TRBV12-3 or TRBV12-4 to TRBJ1-2; the D gene is possibly TRBD1 (5 bases). The source was PBMCs from blood, collected 40 to 50 days after vaccination. For the CDR3, the DNA is TGTGCCAGCAGTTTATTCCAGGGTAGGGGCTACACCTTC. It yields the protein CASSLFQGRGYTF.